Each of the 5 T cell receptor beta chains below was sequenced from the same sample in a study of control samples from healthy donors and cancer patients. Assay used: immunoSEQ multiplex PCR; TCRdb lists only in-frame clones, some missing. This sample has about 59,000 clones, with approximately 92% found just once. Sequencing was carried out using PBMCs. The source of these receptors is a man aged 35-49 years with colorectal cancer.

This chain joins TRBV6-1 and TRBJ1-1; D is unresolved. Trimming took off 3 bases at V and 2 bases at J, with 7 bases between the two ends. CDR1 is MNHNS and CDR2 is SASEGT in the germline V gene. This CDR3 spans 13 amino acids. CDR3: CASSEMVNTEAFF. Written as DNA, the CDR3 is TGTGCCAGCAGTGAGATGGTCAACACTGAAGCTTTCTTT.

V is TRBV7-2 and J is TRBJ1-5; D perhaps matches TRBD1 (6 bases). Trimming left V 1 base short and J 2 bases short, with 6 bases between. The germline V gene has CDR1 SGHTA and CDR2 FQGNSA. The length of the CDR3 is 14 residues. CDR3 region: CASSLGQGNQPQHF. In DNA form, the CDR3 reads TGTGCCAGCAGCTTAGGACAGGGCAATCAGCCCCAGCATTTT. Variable domain in full (rest from reference TRBV7-2 and TRBJ1-5): GAGVSQSPSNKVTEKGKDVELRCDPISGHTALYWYRQSLGQGLEFLIYFQGNSAPDKSGLPSDRFSAERTGGSVSTLTIQRTQQEDSAVYLCASSLGQGNQPQHFGDGTRLSIL.

V and J are TRBV5-1 and TRBJ2-1; D might be TRBD2 (5 bases). CDR1 and CDR2 (germline): SGHRS, YFSETQ. The V and J ends lost 4 bases and 0 bases respectively, with 17 bases between them. This CDR3 comprises 17 residues. The CDR3 loop is CASSLTPSRSSYNEQFF. The CDR3 nucleotides are TGCGCCAGCAGCCTGACACCTAGCAGGAGCTCCTACAATGAGCAGTTCTTC. The full variable domain, rest sourced from reference TRBV5-1 and TRBJ2-1, is KAGVTQTPRYLIKTRGQQVTLSCSPISGHRSVSWYQQTPGQGLQFLFEYFSETQRNKGNFPGRFSGRQFSNSRSEMNVSTLELGDSALYLCASSLTPSRSSYNEQFFGPGTRLTVL.

J is TRBJ2-2 and V is TRBV7-2; perhaps TRBD2 as D (6 bases). The V end was cut by 5 bases, the J end by 8 bases, with 18 bases between. From germline, CDR1 is SGHTA and CDR2 FQGNSA. This CDR3 is 15 amino acids long. The CDR3: CASSPTAGLLGELFF. The CDR3 nucleotides read TGTGCCAGCAGCCCGACCGCGGGGCTTTTGGGGGAGCTGTTTTTT. The full variable domain, its missing parts supplied by reference TRBV7-2 and TRBJ2-2, is GAGVSQSPSNKVTEKGKDVELRCDPISGHTALYWYRQSLGQGLEFLIYFQGNSAPDKSGLPSDRFSAERTGGSVSTLTIQRTQQEDSAVYLCASSPTAGLLGELFFGEGSRLTVL.

This clone was seen a few times. CDR3 loop: CASSLEGGNTIYF. The DNA for the CDR3 is TGTGCCAGCAGTTTAGAGGGAGGAAACACCATATATTTT. This chain connects TRBV12-3 or TRBV12-4 to TRBJ1-3, with D unclear. The V end was cut by 1 base, the J end by 4 bases, with 5 bases between. The CDR3 loop spans 13 amino acids.